What follows are 22 T cell receptor beta chains derived from one specimen sequenced in a study of monozygotic twins with inflammatory bowel disease. TCRdb processed the 5' RACE reads again and assigns one entry to each CDR3 protein, with no DNA. Here the sample table reports about 160,000 distinct CDR3 sequences. Input material: blood. The receptors originated from a human donor with ulcerative colitis or Crohn's disease, or a healthy co-twin of an affected twin (not recorded which).

The chain recombines TRBV25-1 with TRBJ2-3; TCRdb lists TRBD1, though no DNA is available to test this call. The CDR3 has 16 amino acids. In germline, CDR1 is MGHDK, CDR2 SYGVNS. The CDR3 loop is CASSAVVRGGTDTQYF. Full variable domain (outside the CDR3, taken from reference TRBV25-1 and TRBJ2-3): EADIYQTPRYLVIGTGKKITLECSQTMGHDKMYWYQQDPGMELHLIHYSYGVNSTEKGDLSSESTVSRIRTEHFPLTLESARPSHTSQYLCASSAVVRGGTDTQYFGPGTRLTVL.

The V gene is TRBV28, the J gene TRBJ2-4; TCRdb selects TRBD1, and the lack of DNA leaves this call unchecked. Germline values: CDR1 MDHEN, CDR2 SYDVKM. The length of the CDR3 is 15 residues. CDR3 in amino acids: CASSPVGAPKNIQYF.

V usage is TRBV7-2 and J usage is TRBJ2-5. Per germline, CDR1 SGHTA and CDR2 FQGNSA. The CDR3 is 11 residues long. The chain's CDR3 is CASSLRGTQYF.

The gene calls are TRBV27 and TRBJ2-7; TCRdb names TRBD2, which stays unverified in the absence of DNA. The CDR3 consists of 15 residues. Germline V CDR1 and CDR2: MNHEY, SMNVEV (reference sequence). The CDR3 region is CASILSAGFSYEQYF.

CDR3 protein: CASSLVPGWNYGYTF. This chain joins TRBV11-1 and TRBJ1-2. CDR1 SGHAT and CDR2 FQDESV come from the germline V gene (reference sequence). The CDR3 runs to 15 residues.

The rearrangement uses TRBV24-1 and TRBJ1-2. This CDR3 is 13 amino acids long. Germline V CDR1 and CDR2: KGHDR, SFDVKD. CDR3 sequence: CATSDAKSYGYTF.

This chain uses TRBV24-1 with TRBJ2-7; TCRdb's D gene call, TRBD1, goes unchecked for lack of DNA. The CDR3 spans 11 residues. Germline loops: CDR1 KGHDR, CDR2 SFDVKD. The CDR3 loop is CATSSGVEQYF.

The chain joins TRBV5-1 to TRBJ2-1; TCRdb calls TRBD2, which cannot be checked without DNA. Germline CDR1 reads SGHRS; CDR2 reads YFSETQ. This CDR3 has 19 residues. The CDR3 sequence is CASSLATLAGGLSYNEQFF.

The chain uses TRBV27 and TRBJ1-6; the TCRdb call, TRBD1, lacks DNA for checking. The germline V gene encodes CDR1 MNHEY and CDR2 SMNVEV (reference sequence). This CDR3 region has 18 residues. This chain's CDR3 is CASSSRDRASSYNSPLHF.

This chain uses TRBV20-1 with TRBJ2-7; TCRdb's D call of TRBD1 is untestable without DNA. CDR3 size: 12 residues. CDR1 is DFQATT, CDR2 SNEGSKA, per germline (reference sequence). The CDR3 sequence is CSAPRGSYEPYF.

The chain employs TRBV18 and TRBJ1-2. Germline V gives CDR1 KGHSH, CDR2 LQKENI. The CDR3 is 15 residues long. The CDR3 sequence: CASSPLEKPNYGYTF.

CDR3 protein: CSADIIRGGETQYF. The V and J genes are TRBV29-1 and TRBJ2-5; there is no DNA to check the TCRdb D call of TRBD1. The CDR3 has 14 residues. CDR1 is SQVTM and CDR2 is ANQGSEA in the germline V gene.

The chain links TRBV27 to TRBJ1-4; TCRdb returns TRBD1, unconfirmable since there is no DNA. This CDR3 has 15 amino acids. CDR1 and CDR2 from the germline V gene are MNHEY and SMNVEV (reference sequence). The CDR3 reads CASSSLPVQGEKLFF.

The chain combines TRBV12-3 or TRBV12-4 with TRBJ2-1. CDR3 length: 17 amino acids. CDR3: CASSLAVATTSYNEQFF.

The V and J genes are TRBV4-2 and TRBJ2-7; TCRdb proposes TRBD1, but this gene call is untestable without DNA. The CDR3 is 18 amino acids. Germline loops: CDR1 LGHNA, CDR2 YNFKEQ. CDR3: CASSQNRDRTGSSYEQYF.

The V and J genes are TRBV7-9 and TRBJ1-1. Per germline, CDR1 SEHNR and CDR2 FQNEAQ (reference sequence). The CDR3 sequence is 14 residues long. The CDR3 sequence: CASSLTQGGTEAFF. The full variable domain, in which reference TRBV7-9 and TRBJ1-1 provide the parts outside the CDR3, is DTGVSQNPRHKITKRGQNVTFRCDPISEHNRLYWYRQTLGQGPEFLTYFQNEAQLEKSRLLSDRFSAERPKGSFSTLEIQRTEQGDSAMYLCASSLTQGGTEAFFGQGTRLTVV.

This chain uses TRBV7-9 with TRBJ1-2. The CDR3 extends over 13 amino acids. The germline CDR1 and CDR2 sequences are SEHNR and FQNEAQ (reference sequence). The CDR3 region is CASTAGSSGGYTF. The whole variable domain, remainder taken from reference TRBV7-9 and TRBJ1-2, is DTGVSQNPRHKITKRGQNVTFRCDPISEHNRLYWYRQTLGQGPEFLTYFQNEAQLEKSRLLSDRFSAERPKGSFSTLEIQRTEQGDSAMYLCASTAGSSGGYTFGSGTRLTVV.

The rearrangement joins TRBV2 to TRBJ2-7; TCRdb picks TRBD1, but there is no DNA to check that call. CDR1 SNHLY and CDR2 FYNNEI come from the germline V gene. The length of the CDR3 is 14 residues. CDR3 region: CASSEVGGVGEQYF.

The gene calls are TRBV24-1 and TRBJ2-1; TCRdb's D gene call, TRBD2, goes unchecked for lack of DNA. This CDR3 is built from 14 residues. The V gene's germline CDR1 is KGHDR and CDR2 SFDVKD. The CDR3 loop reads CATGGTSAYNEQFF.

CDR3 amino acids: CASRPGGGAGFSYNEQFF. The chain has TRBV3-1 and TRBJ2-1; with no DNA, the TCRdb D assignment of TRBD2 cannot be verified. Germline CDR1 and CDR2: LGHDT and YNNKEL (reference sequence). The CDR3 has 18 amino acids.

This rearrangement joins TRBV19 to TRBJ2-4. CDR3 size: 16 residues. Germline loops: CDR1 LNHDA, CDR2 SQIVND (reference sequence). The CDR3 here is CASSFGSWSAKNIQYF.

The J gene is TRBJ2-5, the V gene TRBV28; TCRdb's D call, TRBD1, is unchecked because there is no DNA. The CDR3 extends over 14 amino acids. CDR1 and CDR2 from the germline V gene are MDHEN and SYDVKM. The CDR3 loop reads CASSLGRVGETQYF. Variable domain in full (rest from reference TRBV28 and TRBJ2-5): DVKVTQSSRYLVKRTGEKVFLECVQDMDHENMFWYRQDPGLGLRLIYFSYDVKMKEKGDIPEGYSVSREKKERFSLILESASTNQTSMYLCASSLGRVGETQYFGPGTRLLVL.